The next 4 T cell receptor beta chains were all read from a single sample in a study of T cells after posttransplantation cyclophosphamide. Only in-frame clones appear in the TCRdb table, and some are missing; sequencing was by immunoSEQ multiplex PCR. The data contain around 7,100 clones, over 70% of them seen just once; the ten biggest clones take up under 25%. A marrow graft followed busulfan-fludarabine conditioning, with cyclophosphamide on days +3 and +4. Sequenced material: PBMCs, taken about 1,500 days after allogeneic stem cell transplant with posttransplant cyclophosphamide. Receptors were obtained from a male patient in his thirties who received an allogeneic stem cell transplant from a related donor, was CMV-positive, and had acute GVHD only. Some of these T cells may belong to the graft donor.

This clone was counted a few times. This chain uses TRBV10-1 with TRBJ2-7, with D unresolved. There are 11 residues in the CDR3. Germline CDR1 WNHNN, CDR2 SYGVQD (reference sequence). Trimming took 6 bases from V and 5 from J, leaving 8 bases between them. In nucleotides, the CDR3 is TGCGCCAGCAGGTCGCGCCACGAGCAGTACTTC. Its translation is CASRSRHEQYF.

The CDR3, as DNA: TGTGCCAGCAGCGCTGACAGGGGAGTGCAGTACTTC. This sequence encodes CASSADRGVQYF. The chain combines TRBV9 with TRBJ2-7; 8 bases are shared with TRBD1. With 3 bases clipped from V and 9 bases from J, the junction kept 5 bases outside the gene matches. There are 12 residues in the CDR3. Germline V lookup: CDR1 SGDLS, CDR2 YYNGEE. Drawing the rest from reference TRBV9 and TRBJ2-7, the complete variable domain is DSGVTQTPKHLITATGQRVTLRCSPRSGDLSVYWYQQSLDQGLQFLIQYYNGEERAKGNILERFSAQQFPDLHSELNLSSLELGDSALYFCASSADRGVQYFGPGTRLTVT.

The rearrangement uses TRBV10-3 and TRBJ1-4; the D gene is possibly TRBD1 (5 bases). Germline V gene data show CDR1 as ENHRY and CDR2 as SYGVKD. V was clipped by 3 bases and J by 6 bases, with 11 bases between them. The length of the CDR3 is 14 residues. CDR3 nucleotides: TGTGCCATCAGTGAAAAGGGGCGTGATGAAAAACTGTTTTTT. Translated, it gives CAISEKGRDEKLFF.

The V call is TRBV19, the J call TRBJ2-4, with TRBD1 identical over 7 bases. Germline assignment: CDR1 LNHDA and CDR2 SQIVND (reference sequence). CDR3 size: 14 residues. With V trimmed by 8 bases and J by 1 base, 5 bases remained unmatched. This CDR3 reads CASVSQGAKNIQYF. The DNA for the CDR3 is TGTGCCAGTGTCTCACAGGGGGCCAAAAACATTCAGTACTTC. Combining the CDR3 with reference TRBV19 and TRBJ2-4 gives the whole variable domain DGGITQSPKYLFRKEGQNVTLSCEQNLNHDAMYWYRQDPGQGLRLIYYSQIVNDFQKGDIAEGYSVSREKKESFPLTVTSAQKNPTAFYLCASVSQGAKNIQYFGAGTRLSVL.